One sample yielded the 9 T cell receptor beta chains listed below, sequenced in a study of cytomegalovirus exposure and HLA in healthy donors. Researchers ran the PCR with 60 Vbeta and 13 Jbeta primers. Measured with immunoSEQ multiplex PCR; TCRdb has only the in-frame clones, and not every one. The sample lists under 200,000 clones, roughly 80% seen once, with 1.3% to 1.5% in the top ten. Material: PBMCs. The receptors come from a woman in her twenties or thirties in good health and CMV-seronegative.

This chain connects TRBV5-1 to TRBJ1-2; D might be TRBD1 (5 bases). Trimming took off 0 bases at V and 8 bases at J, with 14 bases between the two ends. The germline CDR1 and CDR2 sequences are SGHRS and YFSETQ. The CDR3 consists of 14 residues. The DNA for the CDR3 is TGCGCCAGCAGCTTGGCGAGGGGACTCGAAGGCTACACCTTC. Translating gives CASSLARGLEGYTF.

V gene TRBV5-1 combines with J gene TRBJ2-1, with 12 bases matching TRBD1. The V gene's germline CDR1 is SGHRS and CDR2 YFSETQ. The CDR3 sequence is 17 residues long. V lost 4 bases, J lost 6 bases, and 11 bases stayed unmatched. The CDR3, as DNA: TGCGCCAGCAGCCCAACCGGGACAGGGGGCCGGGGCAATGAGCAGTTCTTC. Amino acids: CASSPTGTGGRGNEQFF.

V and J are TRBV9 and TRBJ2-5; 9 bases align to TRBD2. The CDR3 is 14 amino acids. Germline V gene data show CDR1 as SGDLS and CDR2 as YYNGEE. The V segment lost 3 bases and the J segment 12 bases; nucleotides outside the gene matches: 12. DNA of the CDR3: TGTGCCAGCAGCGGTTCAGCGGGGGGTTTAAAGGAGTACTTC. It codes for CASSGSAGGLKEYF.

The genes are TRBV2 and TRBJ2-4; D gene unclear. Germline CDR1 is SNHLY and CDR2 is FYNNEI. V was pared by 1 base and J by 10 bases, with 14 bases between. CDR3 size: 14 residues. CDR3 DNA: TGTGCCAGCAGTGAAGAGTTTACCCCCAGTATTCAGTACTTC. This encodes CASSEEFTPSIQYF.

This chain connects TRBV5-1 to TRBJ1-5, with D hard to call. V lost 4 bases and J lost 5, with 10 bases in between. The CDR3 is made up of 13 amino acids. Germline CDR1 and CDR2: SGHRS and YFSETQ. The CDR3 protein is CASSRIEDQPQHF. CDR3 DNA: TGCGCCAGCAGCAGGATAGAGGATCAGCCCCAGCATTTT.

The V and J genes are TRBV2 and TRBJ1-1; D is unclear. The CDR3 length is 13 residues. CDR1 is SNHLY, CDR2 FYNNEI, per germline. Trimming removed 7 bases at V and 7 bases at J, with 16 bases between. The CDR3 DNA reads TGTGCCAGCATATCTCATCTACCCTTTGAAGCTTTCTTT. It specifies CASISHLPFEAFF.

The chain's CDR3 is CASSEAGQGMNYGYTF. The CDR3 DNA follows: TGTGCCAGCAGTGAAGCAGGACAGGGGATGAACTATGGCTACACCTTC. This chain joins TRBV2 and TRBJ1-2, with 9 positions matching TRBD1. Trimming at V came to 0 bases and at J to 2 bases, leaving 4 bases not matched to a gene. This CDR3 comprises 16 residues. Germline V gene lookup returns CDR1 SNHLY and CDR2 FYNNEI. Combining the CDR3 with reference TRBV2 and TRBJ1-2 gives the whole variable domain EPEVTQTPSHQVTQMGQEVILRCVPISNHLYFYWYRQILGQKVEFLVSFYNNEISEKSEIFDDQFSVERPDGSNFTLKIRSTKLEDSAMYFCASSEAGQGMNYGYTFGSGTRLTVV.

V is TRBV13 and J is TRBJ2-5; D perhaps matches TRBD2 (6 bases). Gene TRBJ2-7 matches the end of the DNA better, so the J call may be wrong. Germline CDR1 is PRHDT and CDR2 is FYEKMQ (reference sequence). The CDR3 is made up of 16 amino acids. The CDR3 DNA reads TGTGCCAGCAGCATGCGGGACCGTAGGAGCTCCTACGAGCAGTACTTC. It is translated as CASSMRDRRSSYEQYF.

The rearrangement uses TRBV6-1 and TRBJ2-5, with TRBD2 identical over 7 bases. Judging by the DNA end, TRBJ2-7 fits better; the J call may be wrong. CDR3 length equals 15 residues. The V gene's germline CDR1 is MNHNS and CDR2 SASEGT. This CDR3 reads CATIPLPGGSYEQYF. The CDR3 region has the DNA TGTGCCACAATTCCCCTCCCGGGCGGGAGCTACGAGCAGTACTTC.